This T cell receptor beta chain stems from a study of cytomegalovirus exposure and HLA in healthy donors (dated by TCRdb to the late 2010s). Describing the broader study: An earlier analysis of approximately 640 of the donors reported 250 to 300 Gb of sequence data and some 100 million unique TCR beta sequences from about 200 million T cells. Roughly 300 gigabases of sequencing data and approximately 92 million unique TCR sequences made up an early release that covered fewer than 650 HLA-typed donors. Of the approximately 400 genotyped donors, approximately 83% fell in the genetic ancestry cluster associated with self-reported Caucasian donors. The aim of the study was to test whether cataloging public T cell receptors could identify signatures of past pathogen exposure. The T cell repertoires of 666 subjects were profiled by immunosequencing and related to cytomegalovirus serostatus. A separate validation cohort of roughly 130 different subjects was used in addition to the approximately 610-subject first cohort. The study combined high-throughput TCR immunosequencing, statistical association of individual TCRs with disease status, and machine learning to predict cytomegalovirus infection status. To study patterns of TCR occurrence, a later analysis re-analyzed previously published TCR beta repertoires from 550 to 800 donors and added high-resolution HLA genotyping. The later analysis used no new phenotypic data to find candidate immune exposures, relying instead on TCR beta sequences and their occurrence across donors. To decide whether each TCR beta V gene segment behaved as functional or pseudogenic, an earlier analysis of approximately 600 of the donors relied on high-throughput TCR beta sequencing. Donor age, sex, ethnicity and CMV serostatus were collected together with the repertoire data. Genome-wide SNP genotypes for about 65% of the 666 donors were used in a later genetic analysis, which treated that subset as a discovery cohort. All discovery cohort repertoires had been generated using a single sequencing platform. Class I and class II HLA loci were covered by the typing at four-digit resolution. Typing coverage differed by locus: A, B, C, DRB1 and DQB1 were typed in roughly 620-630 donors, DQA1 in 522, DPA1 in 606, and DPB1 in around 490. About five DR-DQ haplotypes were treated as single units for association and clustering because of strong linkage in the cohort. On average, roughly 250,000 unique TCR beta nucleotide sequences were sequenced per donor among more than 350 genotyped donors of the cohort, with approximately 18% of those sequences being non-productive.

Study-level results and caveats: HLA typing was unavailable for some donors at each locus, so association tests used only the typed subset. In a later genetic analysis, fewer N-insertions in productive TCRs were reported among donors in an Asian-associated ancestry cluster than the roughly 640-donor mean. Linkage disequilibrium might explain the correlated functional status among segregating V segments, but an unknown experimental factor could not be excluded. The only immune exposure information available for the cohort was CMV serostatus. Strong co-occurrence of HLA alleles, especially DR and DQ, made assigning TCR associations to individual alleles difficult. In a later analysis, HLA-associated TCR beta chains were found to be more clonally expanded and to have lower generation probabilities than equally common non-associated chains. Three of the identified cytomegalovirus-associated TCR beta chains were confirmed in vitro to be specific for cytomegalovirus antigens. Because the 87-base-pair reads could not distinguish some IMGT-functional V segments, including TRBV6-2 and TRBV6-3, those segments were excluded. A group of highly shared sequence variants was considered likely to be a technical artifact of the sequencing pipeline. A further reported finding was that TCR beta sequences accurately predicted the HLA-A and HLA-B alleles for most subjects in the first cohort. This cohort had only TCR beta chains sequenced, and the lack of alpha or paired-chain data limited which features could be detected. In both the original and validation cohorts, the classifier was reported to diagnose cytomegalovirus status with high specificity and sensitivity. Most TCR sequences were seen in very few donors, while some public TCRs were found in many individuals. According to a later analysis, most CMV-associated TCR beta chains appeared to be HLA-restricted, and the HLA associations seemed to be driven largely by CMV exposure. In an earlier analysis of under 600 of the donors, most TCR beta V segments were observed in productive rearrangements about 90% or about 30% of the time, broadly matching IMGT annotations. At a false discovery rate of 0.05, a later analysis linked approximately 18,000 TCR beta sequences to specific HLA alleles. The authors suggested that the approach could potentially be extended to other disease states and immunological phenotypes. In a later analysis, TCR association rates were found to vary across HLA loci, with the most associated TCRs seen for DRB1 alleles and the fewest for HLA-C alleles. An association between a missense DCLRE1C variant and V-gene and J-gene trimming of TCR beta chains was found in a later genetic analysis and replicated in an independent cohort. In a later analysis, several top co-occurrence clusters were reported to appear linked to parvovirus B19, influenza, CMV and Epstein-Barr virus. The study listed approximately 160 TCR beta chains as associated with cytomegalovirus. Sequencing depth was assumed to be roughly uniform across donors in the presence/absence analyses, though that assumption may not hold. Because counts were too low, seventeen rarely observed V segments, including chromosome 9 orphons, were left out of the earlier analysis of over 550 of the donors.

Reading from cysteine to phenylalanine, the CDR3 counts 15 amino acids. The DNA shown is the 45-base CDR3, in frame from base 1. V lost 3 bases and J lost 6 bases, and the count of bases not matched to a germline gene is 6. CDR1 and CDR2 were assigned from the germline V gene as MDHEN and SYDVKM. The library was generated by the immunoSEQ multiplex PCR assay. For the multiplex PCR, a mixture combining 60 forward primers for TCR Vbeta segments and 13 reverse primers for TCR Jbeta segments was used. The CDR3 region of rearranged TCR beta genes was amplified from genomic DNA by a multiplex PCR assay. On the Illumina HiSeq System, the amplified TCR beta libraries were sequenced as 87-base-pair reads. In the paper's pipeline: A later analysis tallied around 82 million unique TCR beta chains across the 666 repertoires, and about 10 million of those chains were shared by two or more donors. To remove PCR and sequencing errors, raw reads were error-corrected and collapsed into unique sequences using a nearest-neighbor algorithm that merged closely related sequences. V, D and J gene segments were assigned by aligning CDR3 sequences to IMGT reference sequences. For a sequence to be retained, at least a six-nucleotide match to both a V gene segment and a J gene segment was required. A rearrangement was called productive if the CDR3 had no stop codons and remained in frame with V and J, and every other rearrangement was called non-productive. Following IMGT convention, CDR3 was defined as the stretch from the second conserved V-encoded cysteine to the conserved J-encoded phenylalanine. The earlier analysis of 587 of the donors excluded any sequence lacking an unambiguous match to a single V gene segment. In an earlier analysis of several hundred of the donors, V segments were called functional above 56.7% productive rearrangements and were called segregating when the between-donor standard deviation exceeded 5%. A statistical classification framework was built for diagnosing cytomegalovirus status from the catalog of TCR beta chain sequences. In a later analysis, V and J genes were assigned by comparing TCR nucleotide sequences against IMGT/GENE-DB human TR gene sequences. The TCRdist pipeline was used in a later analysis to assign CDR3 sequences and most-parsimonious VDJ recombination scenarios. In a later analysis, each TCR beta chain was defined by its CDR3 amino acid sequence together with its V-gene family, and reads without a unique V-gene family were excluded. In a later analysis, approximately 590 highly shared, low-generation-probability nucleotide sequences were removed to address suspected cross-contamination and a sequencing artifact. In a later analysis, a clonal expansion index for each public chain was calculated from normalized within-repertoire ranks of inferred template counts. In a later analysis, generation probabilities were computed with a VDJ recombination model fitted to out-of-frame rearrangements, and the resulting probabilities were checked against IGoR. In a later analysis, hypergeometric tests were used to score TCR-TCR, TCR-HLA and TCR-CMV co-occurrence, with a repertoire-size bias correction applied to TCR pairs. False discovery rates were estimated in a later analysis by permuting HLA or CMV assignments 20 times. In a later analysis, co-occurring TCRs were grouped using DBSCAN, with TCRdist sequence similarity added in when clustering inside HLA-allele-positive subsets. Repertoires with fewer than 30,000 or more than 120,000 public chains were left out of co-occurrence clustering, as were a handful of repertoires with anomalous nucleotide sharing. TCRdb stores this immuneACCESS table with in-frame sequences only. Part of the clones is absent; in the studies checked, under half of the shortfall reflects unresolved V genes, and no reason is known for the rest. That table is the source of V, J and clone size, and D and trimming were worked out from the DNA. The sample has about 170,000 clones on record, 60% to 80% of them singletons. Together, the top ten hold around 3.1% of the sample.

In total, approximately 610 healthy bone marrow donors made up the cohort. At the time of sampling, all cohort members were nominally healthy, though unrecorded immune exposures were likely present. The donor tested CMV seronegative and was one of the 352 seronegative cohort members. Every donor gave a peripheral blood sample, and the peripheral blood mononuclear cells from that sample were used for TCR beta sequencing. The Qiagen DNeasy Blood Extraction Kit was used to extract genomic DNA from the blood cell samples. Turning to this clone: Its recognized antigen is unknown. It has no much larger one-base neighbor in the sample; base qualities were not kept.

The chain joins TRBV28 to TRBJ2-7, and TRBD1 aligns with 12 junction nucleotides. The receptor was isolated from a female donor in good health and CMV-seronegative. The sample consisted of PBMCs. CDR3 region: CASSFRGTGGFEQYF. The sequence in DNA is TGTGCCAGCAGTTTCCGAGGGACAGGGGGCTTCGAGCAGTACTTC.